The 30 T cell receptor beta chains in this list originate from one sample, sequenced in a study of Graves' ophthalmopathy and Graves' hyperthyroidism. CDR3 regions of TCR beta were amplified from RNA transcripts. An initial RT-PCR round employing HTBI primers preceded a second-round multiplex PCR. TCRdb used MiXCR to reprocess the multiplex PCR reads, holding one entry per CDR3 protein. The data contain 350,000 to 400,000 distinct CDR3 sequences, about 16% of them seen just once; the ten biggest clones take up 1.6%. The sequenced sample was peripheral blood. The receptors derive from a woman aged 18 to 35 with Graves' ophthalmopathy.

This clonotype was recorded many times. This chain uses TRBV28 with TRBJ1-5, with 7 positions matching TRBD1. In germline, CDR1 is MDHEN, CDR2 SYDVKM. This CDR3 contains 16 residues. J lost 6 bases, V lost 5 bases, and 13 bases had no gene match. CDR3 nucleotides: TGTGCCAGCAGTCCCCAGACAGGGCTACAGGGTCAGCCCCAGCATTTT. It translates to CASSPQTGLQGQPQHF.

This clonotype was recorded many times. J is TRBJ2-7 and V is TRBV11-2, with a possible D match to TRBD1 (6 bases). CDR3 length equals 15 residues. V lost 0 bases to trimming and J lost 4 bases, with 13 bases between them. The germline V gene encodes CDR1 SGHAT and CDR2 FQNNGV. CDR3 coding DNA: TGTGCCAGCAGCTTAGAAGGGGCCAGGGGATACGAGCAGTACTTC. It is translated as CASSLEGARGYEQYF.

This clonotype was found a few times. Since a much larger clone is just one base distant, this may be a read error. This rearrangement joins TRBV5-1 to TRBJ2-7; D is unresolved. CDR1 is SGHRS and CDR2 is YFSETQ in the germline V gene. The CDR3 has 15 residues. The CDR3 DNA is TGCGCCAGCAGCTTGGATTTTAGAAACTCCTACGAGCAGTGCTTC. Translated: CASSLDFRNSYEQCF.

This clonotype was detected many times. The J gene is TRBJ2-7, the V gene TRBV28; D may be TRBD1 or TRBD2 (5 bases each). Per germline, CDR1 MDHEN and CDR2 SYDVKM. The CDR3 runs to 14 residues. Trimming stripped 6 bases from V and 3 bases from J, with 15 bases between. This chain's CDR3 is CASRGLGELYEQYF. The CDR3 DNA sequence: TGTGCCAGCAGGGGGTTGGGGGAGCTCTACGAGCAGTACTTC.

The rearrangement links TRBV7-9 to TRBJ2-2; D tentatively reads TRBD1 or TRBD2 (5 bases each). The CDR3 sequence is 13 residues long. Germline V CDR1 and CDR2: SEHNR, FQNEAQ (reference sequence). Trimming removed 7 bases from V and 5 bases from J, with 11 bases in between. CDR3 residues: CASKGTRTGELFF. CDR3 nucleotide sequence: TGTGCCAGCAAAGGGACGCGTACCGGGGAGCTGTTTTTT.

The chain recombines TRBV30 with TRBJ2-6; 9 positions match TRBD1. The CDR3 length is 14 residues. The junction had 1 base not matched to a gene; V was cut back by 5 bases and J by 2 bases. Per the germline V gene, CDR1 is GTSNPN and CDR2 is SVGIG (reference sequence). The CDR3 DNA reads TGTGCCTGGGGGACAGGGACTGGGGCCAACGTCCTGACTTTC. It codes for CAWGTGTGANVLTF.

This clonotype was counted ten times or more. The V call is TRBV20-1, the J call TRBJ1-1; TRBD1 matches 8 bases. CDR1 is DFQATT, CDR2 SNEGSKA, per germline (reference sequence). CDR3 length: 12 amino acids. Here the CDR3 DNA reads TGCAGAGCCTCAGGGGGCGACACTGAAGCTTTCTTT. Translation: CRASGGDTEAFF.

This clonotype was seen repeatedly, ten times or more. The V call is TRBV6-1, the J call TRBJ1-2; the D is unclear. V was shortened by 7 bases and J by 0 bases, with 18 bases between the two germline ends. The CDR3 length is 16 residues. The germline gives CDR1 MNHNS, CDR2 SASEGT. CDR3 coding DNA: TGTGCCAGCACCCTTAATCCCTACAGCGCTAACTATGGCTACACCTTC. This gives the protein CASTLNPYSANYGYTF.

This chain links TRBV3-1 with TRBJ1-5; tentatively, D is TRBD1 (6 bases). CDR1 is LGHDT and CDR2 is YNNKEL in the germline V gene (reference sequence). The CDR3 spans 16 residues. Trimming left V 4 bases short and J 2 bases short, with 15 bases between. Here the CDR3 reads CASSPRGGRGNQPQHF. DNA for the CDR3: TGTGCCAGCAGCCCCCGGGGGGGCAGAGGCAATCAGCCCCAGCATTTT.

This clonotype was seen ten or more times. This chain connects TRBV6-2 or TRBV6-3 to TRBJ1-5; no clear D. CDR1 and CDR2 (germline): MNHEY, SVGEGT. CDR3 length equals 16 residues. V was trimmed by 2 bases and J by 1 base, leaving 12 bases between them. The CDR3 coding sequence is TGTGCCAGCAGTTACGGGTGGACTCGGAGCAATCAGCCCCAGCATTTT. It is translated as CASSYGWTRSNQPQHF.

There are many counts of this clonotype. This chain uses TRBV28 with TRBJ1-5, with 9 positions matching TRBD1. There are 17 residues in the CDR3. V shed 9 bases, J shed 5 bases, and the junction held 17 bases outside the gene matches. The germline gives CDR1 MDHEN, CDR2 SYDVKM. The DNA for the CDR3 is TGTGCCAGTGGCCGGCCGGTCCACGGGACAGGGTATCAGCCCCAGCATTTT. It specifies CASGRPVHGTGYQPQHF.

This clonotype has a count of ten or more. V and J are TRBV4-2 and TRBJ2-7; TRBD1 matches at 8 bases. The CDR3 has 16 residues. The V gene end was trimmed by 0 bases and the J gene end by 5 bases; junction bases not matched to a gene: 9. Germline V CDR1 and CDR2: LGHNA, YNFKEQ. CDR3 sequence reads: CASSQEWTGTSDEQYF. The CDR3 nucleotides read TGTGCCAGCAGCCAAGAGTGGACAGGGACTTCCGACGAGCAGTACTTC.

This clonotype has at least ten counts. This chain connects TRBV7-3 to TRBJ1-2; D unresolved. Germline CDR1 SGHTA, CDR2 FQGTGA. CDR3 length: 13 amino acids. V was clipped by 6 bases and J by 2 bases, with 10 bases between them. This CDR3 reads CASSWNGNYGYTF. CDR3 DNA: TGTGCCAGCAGTTGGAACGGGAACTATGGCTACACCTTC.

The J gene is TRBJ1-2, the V gene TRBV5-5; D perhaps matches TRBD1 (5 bases). The CDR3 is made up of 15 amino acids. Deletions cut 4 bases from V and 2 bases from J, with 15 bases between. Germline V gives CDR1 SGHKS, CDR2 YYEKEE (reference sequence). The chain's CDR3 is CASSPLWNRNYGYTF. In DNA, the CDR3 is TGTGCCAGCAGCCCGCTCTGGAACAGGAACTATGGCTACACCTTC.

This clonotype has at least ten counts. The J gene is TRBJ2-5, the V gene TRBV5-1; D is unresolved. Germline V CDR1 and CDR2: SGHRS, YFSETQ. This CDR3 comprises 14 residues. The V and J ends lost 0 bases and 5 bases respectively, with 11 bases between them. The CDR3 DNA follows: TGCGCCAGCAGCTTGGGCGGCCGTTCGGAGACCCAGTACTTC. Amino acid sequence: CASSLGGRSETQYF.

This clonotype occurred many times. The rearrangement links TRBV12-3 or TRBV12-4 to TRBJ2-5; 9 bases align to TRBD1. V lost 3 bases, J lost 5 bases, and 4 bases stayed unmatched. The CDR3 loop spans 14 amino acids. CDR3 loop: CASSLTGGVETQYF. The CDR3 nucleotides read TGTGCCAGCAGTTTGACAGGGGGAGTGGAGACCCAGTACTTC.

This clonotype was counted ten times or more. J is TRBJ2-1 and V is TRBV11-2; D is undetermined. The germline CDR1 and CDR2 sequences are SGHAT and FQNNGV. The ends were cut back, 5 bases at V and 5 bases at J, with 10 bases in the middle. This CDR3 comprises 13 residues. The CDR3 reads CASSPPRHNEQFF. The CDR3 DNA is TGTGCCAGCAGCCCCCCGCGGCACAATGAGCAGTTCTTC.

The chain has TRBV6-1 and TRBJ2-6; possible D gene TRBD2, 6 bases. This CDR3 region has 14 residues. Per the germline V gene, CDR1 is MNHNS and CDR2 is SASEGT. The CDR3 loop reads CASGAGSGANVLTF. The DNA for the CDR3 is TGTGCGAGCGGAGCGGGCTCTGGGGCCAACGTCCTGACTTTC.

The genes are TRBV28 and TRBJ2-7; perhaps TRBD2 as D (5 bases). V was shortened by 3 bases and J by 1 base, with 13 bases between the two germline ends. Germline CDR1 is MDHEN and CDR2 is SYDVKM. This CDR3 is 15 amino acids long. CDR3 DNA sequence: TGTGCCAGCAGTTTTCTCCTAGCTGGATCCTACGAGCAGTACTTC. Translation gives CASSFLLAGSYEQYF.

This clonotype showed up many times. The chain joins TRBV11-2 to TRBJ1-3; TRBD1 aligns across 7 bases. Per the germline V gene, CDR1 is SGHAT and CDR2 is FQNNGV. With V trimmed by 2 bases and J by 0 bases, 4 bases remained unmatched. This CDR3 region has 16 residues. The CDR3 sequence: CASSLQGVISGNTIYF. The CDR3 DNA sequence: TGTGCCAGCAGCTTACAGGGGGTGATCTCTGGAAACACCATATATTTT.

This clonotype was observed at least ten times. The rearrangement joins TRBV6-2 or TRBV6-3 to TRBJ1-2; possibly TRBD1 for D (5 bases). Deletions cut 8 bases from V and 1 base from J, with 11 bases between. This CDR3 spans 13 amino acids. Germline CDR1 reads MNHEY; CDR2 reads SVGEGT. CDR3 in amino acids: CASSDNSNYGYTF. As DNA, the CDR3 is TGTGCCAGCTCGGACAACAGTAACTATGGCTACACCTTC.

This clonotype was counted ten times or more. This sequence joins TRBV29-1 and TRBJ2-5; 10 bases agree with TRBD1. Germline V gene data show CDR1 as SQVTM and CDR2 as ANQGSEA. The CDR3 is 13 amino acids. V lost 5 bases to trimming and J lost 5 bases; unmatched junction nucleotides: 5. The CDR3 region has the DNA TGCAGCGTTCAGACAGGGGGCTGGGAGACCCAGTACTTC. Translation gives CSVQTGGWETQYF.

The chain uses TRBV12-3 or TRBV12-4 and TRBJ2-4; 9 bases are shared with TRBD1. CDR3 length equals 15 residues. V shed 6 bases, J shed 5 bases, and the junction held 8 bases outside the gene matches. The DNA for the CDR3 is TGTGCCAGCAGCCGCTTGGGACAGGGAGAAAACATTCAGTACTTC. Encoded protein: CASSRLGQGENIQYF.

The chain employs TRBV10-3 and TRBJ1-1; D is undetermined. Trimming stripped 7 bases from V and 2 bases from J, with 11 bases between. There are 13 residues in the CDR3. Germline V gene lookup returns CDR1 ENHRY and CDR2 SYGVKD. CDR3 sequence: CAITPTENTEAFF. The CDR3 region has the DNA TGTGCCATCACCCCAACAGAAAACACTGAAGCTTTCTTT.

This clonotype has ten or more counts. The J gene is TRBJ1-5, the V gene TRBV3-1, with 10 nucleotides matching TRBD1. CDR1 is LGHDT and CDR2 is YNNKEL in the germline V gene (reference sequence). CDR3 size: 16 residues. V was pared by 5 bases and J by 6 bases, with 10 bases of the junction left unmatched. The CDR3 is CASSARDRGGSQPQHF. The CDR3 DNA reads as TGTGCCAGCAGCGCCCGGGACAGGGGAGGGAGTCAGCCCCAGCATTTT.

This clonotype was seen many times. This chain links TRBV13 with TRBJ2-7, with 9 positions matching TRBD1. Germline lookup yields CDR1 PRHDT and CDR2 FYEKMQ (reference sequence). The CDR3 extends over 15 amino acids. V gave up 6 bases and J gave up 2 bases; unmatched junction bases: 8. The CDR3 DNA reads as TGTGCCAGCAGTTACTACCGGGACAGGGCCTACGAGCAGTACTTC. This gives the protein CASSYYRDRAYEQYF. Variable domain in full (rest from reference TRBV13 and TRBJ2-7): AAGVIQSPRHLIKEKRETATLKCYPIPRHDTVYWYQQGPGQDPQFLISFYEKMQSDKGSIPDRFSAQQFSDYHSELNMSSLELGDSALYFCASSYYRDRAYEQYFGPGTRLTVT.

This clonotype was observed at least ten times. The gene calls are TRBV24-1 and TRBJ2-7, with a possible D match to TRBD2 (6 bases). The CDR3 is made up of 15 amino acids. Germline V gene data show CDR1 as KGHDR and CDR2 as SFDVKD. Trimming pared 3 bases from V and 5 bases from J, leaving 16 bases between. CDR3 bases: TGTGCCACCAGTGATGGGCTCGGGGGTCGCGACGAGCAGTACTTC. Residues: CATSDGLGGRDEQYF.

This clonotype has at least ten counts. This rearrangement joins TRBV7-9 to TRBJ2-5; 10 bases line up with TRBD2. The CDR3 runs 16 residues. With 5 bases clipped from V and 4 bases from J, the junction kept 10 bases outside the gene matches. The V gene's germline CDR1 is SEHNR and CDR2 FQNEAQ (reference sequence). CDR3 residues: CASSPALAGAGETQYF. CDR3 DNA sequence: TGTGCCAGCAGCCCGGCTCTAGCGGGAGCTGGAGAGACCCAGTACTTC. The full variable domain, with the rest looked up from reference TRBV7-9 and TRBJ2-5, is DTGVSQNPRHKITKRGQNVTFRCDPISEHNRLYWYRQTLGQGPEFLTYFQNEAQLEKSRLLSDRFSAERPKGSFSTLEIQRTEQGDSAMYLCASSPALAGAGETQYFGPGTRLLVL.

At least ten counts were recorded for this clonotype. The chain uses TRBV6-2 or TRBV6-3 and TRBJ1-1; D is ambiguous. This CDR3 contains 14 residues. V dropped 2 bases and J dropped 6 bases, with 13 bases sitting between them. Per germline, CDR1 MNHEY and CDR2 SVGEGT. CDR3 DNA: TGTGCCAGCAGTTACGATTGGGATTGGGCTGAAGCTTTCTTT. Translating gives CASSYDWDWAEAFF.

This clonotype has a count of ten or more. The chain couples TRBV6-1 to TRBJ1-6; D not certain. The germline V and J ends were trimmed by 6 bases and 2 bases, with 5 bases remaining between them. CDR3 length equals 13 residues. Per germline, CDR1 MNHNS and CDR2 SASEGT. The CDR3 region has the DNA TGTGCCAGCAGGGGTCCCTATAATTCACCCCTCCACTTT. Its protein product is CASRGPYNSPLHF.